Each of the 21 T cell receptor beta chains below was sequenced from the same sample in a study of T cell responses to AZD1222 COVID-19 vaccine. Repertoires were generated with immunoSEQ multiplex PCR, while TCRdb's copy carries only in-frame clones and drops some. The sample has about 150,000 clones; 93% are singletons. Source: peripheral blood, taken on day 0 of AZD1222 vaccination. Receptor source: an adult in good health.

The V call is TRBV4-2, the J call TRBJ1-2, with TRBD1 matching over 7 bases. Germline V gene lookup returns CDR1 LGHNA and CDR2 YNFKEQ. The CDR3 length is 16 residues. V gave up 0 bases and J gave up 5 bases; unmatched junction bases: 9. In nucleotides, the CDR3 is TGTGCCAGCAGCCAAGATAGGGGGACAGTCCTGTATGGCTACACCTTC. Residues: CASSQDRGTVLYGYTF.

The rearrangement links TRBV4-2 to TRBJ1-6; D ambiguous. This CDR3 has 13 residues. CDR1 and CDR2 from the germline V gene are LGHNA and YNFKEQ. Trimming stripped 1 base from V and 8 bases from J, with 6 bases between. The CDR3 DNA is TGTGCCAGCAGCCAAGTGCCTGATTCACCCCTCCACTTT. It yields the protein CASSQVPDSPLHF.

The chain carries TRBV7-9 and TRBJ2-1; no reliable D call. CDR1 and CDR2 (germline): SEHNR, FQNEAQ (reference sequence). This CDR3 comprises 15 residues. V dropped 1 base and J dropped 5 bases, with 12 bases sitting between them. The CDR3 coding sequence is TGTGCCAGCAGCTTAGACTCCCAAGCAGACAATGAGCAGTTCTTC. Translated: CASSLDSQADNEQFF.

The CDR3 here is CASSSGLAGNYNEQFF. The CDR3 DNA follows: TGTGCCAGTAGTTCAGGACTAGCGGGGAACTACAATGAGCAGTTCTTC. This chain connects TRBV19 to TRBJ2-1; TRBD2 matches 12 bases. The CDR3 spans 16 residues. Germline V gene data show CDR1 as LNHDA and CDR2 as SQIVND (reference sequence). V lost 5 bases to trimming and J lost 3 bases; unmatched junction nucleotides: 5.

This chain joins TRBV2 and TRBJ2-7; 8 positions match TRBD1. Germline CDR1 and CDR2: SNHLY and FYNNEI. The ends lost 1 base at V and 3 bases at J; junction bases unmatched: 8. The CDR3 totals 16 residues. The CDR3 bases are TGTGCCAGCAGTGAAGGGCTGACAGGGGCAGGCTACGAGCAGTACTTC. It is translated as CASSEGLTGAGYEQYF.

This clone has just one count. The rearrangement uses TRBV19 and TRBJ1-1, with a possible D match to TRBD1 (5 bases). The CDR3 spans 16 residues. V lost 5 bases and J lost 1, with 17 bases in between. The germline gives CDR1 LNHDA, CDR2 SQIVND (reference sequence). The CDR3 loop is CASSVVRTGPNTEAFF. DNA for the CDR3: TGTGCCAGTAGTGTAGTGAGAACAGGCCCGAACACTGAAGCTTTCTTT.

CDR3 amino acids: CASSGGMGETQYF. In DNA form, the CDR3 reads TGTGCCAGCAGTGGGGGAATGGGAGAGACCCAGTACTTC. The chain is built from TRBV25-1 and TRBJ2-5, with D hard to call. Germline V gene sequence: CDR1 MGHDK, CDR2 SYGVNS. The CDR3 runs 13 residues. Deletions cut 4 bases from V and 4 bases from J, with 10 bases between.

The rearrangement uses TRBV5-4 and TRBJ2-1, with TRBD2 matching 10 bases. The V and J ends lost 0 bases and 2 bases, in that order; junction bases with no gene match: 2. The length of the CDR3 is 16 residues. Germline V gene lookup returns CDR1 SGHNT and CDR2 YYREEE (reference sequence). For the CDR3, the DNA is TGTGCCAGCAGCTTGGAGCTAGCGGGGGCCTACAATGAGCAGTTCTTC. Translation gives CASSLELAGAYNEQFF.

The rearrangement uses TRBV5-1 and TRBJ2-1; D is possibly TRBD2 (6 bases). From germline, CDR1 is SGHRS and CDR2 YFSETQ. Deletions cut 5 bases from V and 7 bases from J, with 16 bases between. CDR3 length: 14 residues. The chain's CDR3 is CASRLTARGNEQFF. Written as DNA, the CDR3 is TGCGCCAGCAGATTGACGGCCCGGGGGAATGAGCAGTTCTTC.

The V call is TRBV19, the J call TRBJ2-7; 9 positions match TRBD2. V gave up 3 bases and J gave up 6 bases; unmatched junction bases: 9. From germline, CDR1 is LNHDA and CDR2 SQIVND (reference sequence). The CDR3 spans 15 residues. CDR3 region: CASSIGAGGPFEQYF. CDR3 bases: TGTGCCAGTAGTATCGGAGCGGGAGGTCCCTTCGAGCAGTACTTC.

The chain carries TRBV6-2 or TRBV6-3 and TRBJ2-2, with 12 nucleotides matching TRBD1. Germline V lookup: CDR1 MNHEY, CDR2 SVGEGT. CDR3 length equals 19 residues. The V gene end was trimmed by 2 bases and the J gene end by 8 bases; junction bases not matched to a gene: 15. The CDR3 DNA sequence: TGTGCCAGCAGTTACAGCCCCGTTCCGGGACAGGGGGCGCGAGGGGAGCTGTTTTTT. Its translation is CASSYSPVPGQGARGELFF.

The chain has TRBV5-1 and TRBJ2-7; TRBD1 agrees at 12 bases. Germline loops: CDR1 SGHRS, CDR2 YFSETQ. This CDR3 region has 16 residues. With 2 bases clipped from V and 2 bases from J, the junction kept 5 bases outside the gene matches. Written as DNA, the CDR3 is TGCGCCAGCAGCTTAGGGACAGGGGGCAACACCTACGAGCAGTACTTC. The encoded protein is CASSLGTGGNTYEQYF.

V usage is TRBV2 and J usage is TRBJ2-7; D is uncertain. The CDR3 totals 13 residues. V lost 6 bases and J lost 3, with 12 bases in between. The germline V gene has CDR1 SNHLY and CDR2 FYNNEI. This CDR3 reads CASSPLGHYEQYF. The CDR3 DNA is TGTGCCAGCAGCCCGTTAGGCCACTACGAGCAGTACTTC.

The chain recombines TRBV11-2 with TRBJ1-1; D is uncertain. Germline assignment: CDR1 SGHAT and CDR2 FQNNGV. The CDR3 has 14 amino acids. Trimming cost V 1 base and J 1 base, with 7 bases left between them. CDR3 DNA sequence: TGTGCCAGCAGCTTAGTGGAGCGGAACACTGAAGCTTTCTTT. Translation gives CASSLVERNTEAFF.

The chain recombines TRBV12-3 or TRBV12-4 with TRBJ1-2; the D gene is possibly TRBD1 (5 bases). This CDR3 comprises 13 residues. Deletions cut 2 bases from V and 5 bases from J, with 9 bases between. The CDR3 protein is CASSLYRWYGYTF. CDR3 nucleotide sequence: TGTGCCAGCAGTTTATACAGGTGGTATGGCTACACCTTC.

The V call is TRBV7-2, the J call TRBJ1-5, with TRBD1 as a possible D gene (5 bases). Germline V lookup: CDR1 SGHTA, CDR2 FQGNSA. This CDR3 has 12 amino acids. Trimming shortened V by 5 bases and J by 10 bases, and 12 bases separated the two germline ends. The CDR3 nucleotides read TGTGCCAGCAGCCGATGGACATCCCCCCAGCATTTT. Translation: CASSRWTSPQHF. The full variable domain, rest sourced from reference TRBV7-2 and TRBJ1-5, is GAGVSQSPSNKVTEKGKDVELRCDPISGHTALYWYRQSLGQGLEFLIYFQGNSAPDKSGLPSDRFSAERTGGSVSTLTIQRTQQEDSAVYLCASSRWTSPQHFGDGTRLSIL.

In the case of this clone: The junction differs from germline at one of its ends, possibly a read error. The V and J genes are TRBV3-1 (or the pseudogene TRBV3-2) and TRBJ2-5; tentative D call: TRBD1 (5 bases). CDR1 and CDR2 from the germline V gene are LGHDT and YNNKEL (reference sequence). This CDR3 has 13 residues. The CDR3 protein is CASNQGEGETQYF. The CDR3 region has the DNA TGTGCCAGCAACCAAGGGGAAGGGGAGACCCAGTACTTC.

The chain employs TRBV5-1 and TRBJ2-2; D gene uncertain. The CDR3 runs to 13 residues. CDR1 is SGHRS and CDR2 is YFSETQ in the germline V gene. The ends were cut back, 1 base at V and 5 bases at J, with 6 bases in the middle. The CDR3, as DNA: TGCGCCAGCAGCTTGTCGGGTACCGGGGAGCTGTTTTTT. This encodes CASSLSGTGELFF.

This chain connects TRBV19 to TRBJ2-7, with TRBD1 matching over 10 bases. The CDR3 contains 14 residues. Germline V CDR1 and CDR2: LNHDA, SQIVND (reference sequence). Trimming took 4 bases from V and 2 from J; bases not matched to a gene: 2. CDR3 DNA sequence: TGTGCCAGTAGTAGGGACAGGGGTACCTACGAGCAGTACTTC. Its translation: CASSRDRGTYEQYF.

The V and J genes are TRBV6-5 and TRBJ2-1; TRBD2 is a possible D gene (7 bases). The CDR3 spans 12 residues. Germline CDR1 is MNHEY and CDR2 is SVGAGI. V was clipped by 5 bases and J by 12 bases, with 14 bases between them. The DNA of the CDR3 is TGTGCCAGCAGTCGGGTAGGGGGGGTGCAGTTCTTC. This translates into CASSRVGGVQFF.

This rearrangement joins TRBV2 to TRBJ2-1; TRBD2 matches at 13 bases. V lost 1 base and J lost 5; bases outside the gene matches: 2. Germline CDR1 and CDR2: SNHLY and FYNNEI. This CDR3 is 16 amino acids long. The CDR3 bases are TGTGCCAGCAGTGAAGGACTAGCGGGAGGCAACAATGAGCAGTTCTTC. It translates to CASSEGLAGGNNEQFF.